The 11 T cell receptor beta chains below come from one sample, sequenced in a study of shared clonotypes between healthy human individuals. TCRdb keeps only in-frame clones here, not all; method: immunoSEQ multiplex PCR. The sample lists 2 million to 2.5 million clones; under 97% were seen once. The sample consisted of naive CD4+ T cells sorted from blood. Subset denoted: CD45RA+ positively selected. The receptors originated from a young man in good health.

The V call is TRBV7-9, the J call TRBJ1-1, with 7 bases identical to TRBD1. The CDR3 has 15 amino acids. CDR1 and CDR2 (germline): SEHNR, FQNEAQ (reference sequence). The trim removed 5 bases at V and 0 bases at J, leaving 6 bases unmatched. This CDR3 reads CASSIRQGVNTEAFF. The DNA for the CDR3 is TGTGCCAGCAGCATACGACAGGGTGTGAACACTGAAGCTTTCTTT.

The chain couples TRBV5-1 to TRBJ2-1, with TRBD2 matching 10 bases. CDR3 length: 15 amino acids. The J segment lost 10 bases and the V segment lost 1 base, leaving 8 bases of the junction unmatched. CDR1 and CDR2 (germline): SGHRS, YFSETQ. The CDR3 protein is CASSLSPSGSGEQFF. CDR3 bases: TGCGCCAGCAGCTTGAGTCCTAGCGGGAGCGGGGAGCAGTTCTTC.

The V gene is TRBV6-6, the J gene TRBJ2-1; a weak D match, TRBD1 (6 bases). The CDR3 is made up of 15 amino acids. The V end was cut by 3 bases, the J end by 0 bases, with 9 bases between. Germline V CDR1 and CDR2: MNHNY, SVGAGI (reference sequence). This CDR3 is CASSYLGGSYNEQFF. The CDR3 DNA sequence: TGTGCCAGCAGTTATCTAGGGGGCTCCTACAATGAGCAGTTCTTC.

This chain joins TRBV25-1 and TRBJ1-6; D may be TRBD1 (5 bases). CDR1 and CDR2 from the germline V gene are MGHDK and SYGVNS. The CDR3 is 15 amino acids. Deletions cut 4 bases from V and 10 bases from J, with 17 bases between. CDR3 sequence reads: CASSALGRGGSPLHF. CDR3 in DNA: TGTGCCAGCAGTGCCCTGGGGAGGGGTGGATCACCCCTCCACTTT.

The CDR3 nucleotides are TGTGCCAGCAGTGAAGGGCCATTCAATGAGCAGTTCTTC. It codes for CASSEGPFNEQFF. V and J are TRBV25-1 and TRBJ2-1, with no clear D. There are 13 residues in the CDR3. Trimming shortened V by 2 bases and J by 6 bases, and 8 bases separated the two germline ends. Germline CDR1 and CDR2: MGHDK and SYGVNS.

Details on this clone: The sample carries other DNA sequences with the same CDR3. V gene TRBV7-9 combines with J gene TRBJ2-5; the D is unclear. V shed 1 base and J shed 2 bases, with 8 bases lying between them. The CDR3 has 14 amino acids. Germline V gene sequence: CDR1 SEHNR, CDR2 FQNEAQ (reference sequence). Here the CDR3 reads CASSLGGKQETQYF. The DNA of the CDR3 is TGTGCCAGCAGCTTAGGGGGTAAACAAGAGACCCAGTACTTC.

In its sample, this clone was seen once. In the same sample, other DNA sequences code for this CDR3. V is TRBV5-6 and J is TRBJ2-2; no reliable D call. Trimming cost V 2 bases and J 3 bases, with 2 bases left between them. From germline, CDR1 is SGHDT and CDR2 YYEEEE. CDR3 size: 12 residues. The CDR3 loop is CASSFDTGELFF. CDR3 DNA: TGTGCCAGCAGCTTCGACACCGGGGAGCTGTTTTTT.

This clone was seen a single time. The chain is built from TRBV7-2 and TRBJ2-7; 7 bases agree with TRBD1. Losses at the gene ends were 4 bases for V and 3 bases for J; bases not matched to a gene: 6. The CDR3 contains 14 residues. CDR1 is SGHTA and CDR2 is FQGNSA in the germline V gene. The CDR3 reads CASSWTRDSYEQYF. The DNA for the CDR3 is TGTGCCAGCAGCTGGACCCGGGACAGCTACGAGCAGTACTTC.

The rearrangement links TRBV11-1 to TRBJ2-7; 10 bases are shared with TRBD2. The CDR3 runs to 15 residues. CDR1 and CDR2 (germline): SGHAT, FQDESV (reference sequence). The ends lost 3 bases at V and 2 bases at J; junction bases unmatched: 4. The DNA for the CDR3 is TGTGCCAGCAGCTTGGTAGCGGGGGGTACCTACGAGCAGTACTTC. It is translated as CASSLVAGGTYEQYF.

The CDR3 is CASTGGGRRTQYF. DNA for the CDR3: TGTGCCAGCACCGGGGGAGGGCGGCGGACCCAGTACTTC. The V and J genes are TRBV28 and TRBJ2-5; 7 bases line up with TRBD2. The CDR3 covers 13 residues. The V gene's germline CDR1 is MDHEN and CDR2 SYDVKM. V was clipped by 7 bases and J by 7 bases; unmatched bases: 9.

The V gene is TRBV5-4, the J gene TRBJ1-2; TRBD1 matches at 8 bases. The CDR3 runs 16 residues. Germline-derived CDR1 and CDR2 are SGHNT and YYREEE (reference sequence). J gave up 3 bases and V 4 bases, and 11 bases lay outside the gene matches. The CDR3 coding sequence is TGTGCCAGCAGCCCATCTCCGGACAGGGTCTACTATGGCTACACCTTC. It translates to CASSPSPDRVYYGYTF.